The following is a T cell receptor beta chain sequence with its context. Sample time point: persistent/refractory GD, antithyroid drugs over 5 years with positive TRAb. TCR sequences were obtained from RNA taken from PBMCs. This sample was included in a study of regulatory T cells in long-lasting Graves disease. To make TCR beta libraries, researchers used iRepertoire HTBI primers and Arm-PCR of CDR3 regions. TCRdb re-called the multiplex PCR reads with MiXCR, one entry per CDR3 protein. The sample gives 400,000 to 500,000 distinct CDR3 sequences, around 23% of which show up once; about 13% is in the top ten. This CDR3 contains 13 residues. Trimming left V 0 bases short and J 7 bases short, with 7 bases between. Germline values: CDR1 LNHDA, CDR2 SQIVND (reference sequence).

The sequence was obtained from a female donor with Graves disease. The chain uses TRBV19 and TRBJ1-5; D is unclear. The sample here was peripheral blood mononuclear cells (PBMCs), taken when the disease was refractory, from a patient treated with antithyroid drugs. The DNA of the CDR3 is TGTGCCAGTAGTATAGATCTGGTACAGCCCCAGCATTTT. Translating it yields CASSIDLVQPQHF.